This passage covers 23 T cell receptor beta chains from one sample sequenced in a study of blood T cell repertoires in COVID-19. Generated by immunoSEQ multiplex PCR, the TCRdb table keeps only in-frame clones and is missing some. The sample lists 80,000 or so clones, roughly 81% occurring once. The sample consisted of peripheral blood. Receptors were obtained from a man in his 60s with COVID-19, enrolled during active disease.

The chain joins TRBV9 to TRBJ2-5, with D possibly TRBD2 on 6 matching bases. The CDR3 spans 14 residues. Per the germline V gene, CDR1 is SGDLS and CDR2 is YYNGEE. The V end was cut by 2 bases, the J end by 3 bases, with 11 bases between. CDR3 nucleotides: TGTGCCAGCAGCGTTTTCGGGGGAGAAGAGACCCAGTACTTC. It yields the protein CASSVFGGEETQYF.

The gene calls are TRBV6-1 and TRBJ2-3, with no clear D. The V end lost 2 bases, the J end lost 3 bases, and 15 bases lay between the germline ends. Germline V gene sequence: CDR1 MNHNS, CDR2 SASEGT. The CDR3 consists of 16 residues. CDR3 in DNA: TGTGCCAGCAGTGAAAGACGGTGGAGTCAGACAGATACGCAGTATTTT. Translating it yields CASSERRWSQTDTQYF.

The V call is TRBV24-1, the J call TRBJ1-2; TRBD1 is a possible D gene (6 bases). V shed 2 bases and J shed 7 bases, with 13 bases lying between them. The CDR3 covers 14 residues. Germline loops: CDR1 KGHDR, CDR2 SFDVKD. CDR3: CATSDWKGGSGYTF. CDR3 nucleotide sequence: TGTGCCACCAGTGATTGGAAGGGGGGGAGTGGCTACACCTTC.

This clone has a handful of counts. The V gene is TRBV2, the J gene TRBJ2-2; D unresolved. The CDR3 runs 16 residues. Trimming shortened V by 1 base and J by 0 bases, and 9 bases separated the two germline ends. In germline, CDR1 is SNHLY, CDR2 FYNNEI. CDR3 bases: TGTGCCAGCAGTGAAGAGCACTATTCGAACACCGGGGAGCTGTTTTTT. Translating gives CASSEEHYSNTGELFF. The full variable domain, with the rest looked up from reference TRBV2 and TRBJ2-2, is EPEVTQTPSHQVTQMGQEVILRCVPISNHLYFYWYRQILGQKVEFLVSFYNNEISEKSEIFDDQFSVERPDGSNFTLKIRSTKLEDSAMYFCASSEEHYSNTGELFFGEGSRLTVL.

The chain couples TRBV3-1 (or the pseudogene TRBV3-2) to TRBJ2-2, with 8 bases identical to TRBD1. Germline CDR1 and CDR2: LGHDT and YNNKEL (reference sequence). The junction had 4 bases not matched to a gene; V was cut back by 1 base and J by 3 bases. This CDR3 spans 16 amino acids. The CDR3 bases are TGTGCCAGCAGCCAAGGGGCAGGGGGCTACACCGGGGAGCTGTTTTTT. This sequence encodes CASSQGAGGYTGELFF.

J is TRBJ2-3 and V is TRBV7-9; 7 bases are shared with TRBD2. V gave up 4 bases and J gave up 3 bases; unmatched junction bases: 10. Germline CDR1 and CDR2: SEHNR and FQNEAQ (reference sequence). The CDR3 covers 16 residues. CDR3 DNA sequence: TGTGCCAGCAGCTCCTTCCCTAGCGGAGGAACAGATACGCAGTATTTT. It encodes CASSSFPSGGTDTQYF. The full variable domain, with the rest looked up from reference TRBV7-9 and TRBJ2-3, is DTGVSQNPRHKITKRGQNVTFRCDPISEHNRLYWYRQTLGQGPEFLTYFQNEAQLEKSRLLSDRFSAERPKGSFSTLEIQRTEQGDSAMYLCASSSFPSGGTDTQYFGPGTRLTVL.

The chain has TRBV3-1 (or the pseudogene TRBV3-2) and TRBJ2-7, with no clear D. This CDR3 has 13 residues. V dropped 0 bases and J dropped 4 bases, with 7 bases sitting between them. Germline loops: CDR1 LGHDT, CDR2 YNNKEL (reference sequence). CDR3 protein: CASSQDYRYEQYF. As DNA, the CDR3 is TGTGCCAGCAGCCAAGATTATCGTTACGAGCAGTACTTC.

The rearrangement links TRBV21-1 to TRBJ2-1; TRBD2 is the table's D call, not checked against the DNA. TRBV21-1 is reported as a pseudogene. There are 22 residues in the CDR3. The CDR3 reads CASSKKRKLGLAADSSYNEQFF. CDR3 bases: TGTGCCAGCAGCAAAAAACGAAAACTAGGACTAGCGGCGGATAGCTCCTACAATGAGCAGTTCTTC.

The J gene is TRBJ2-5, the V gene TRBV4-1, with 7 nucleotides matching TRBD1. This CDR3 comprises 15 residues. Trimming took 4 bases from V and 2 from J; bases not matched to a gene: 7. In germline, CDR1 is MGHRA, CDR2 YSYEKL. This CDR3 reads CASSLQGNPQETQYF. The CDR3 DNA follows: TGCGCCAGCAGCCTACAGGGGAACCCTCAAGAGACCCAGTACTTC.

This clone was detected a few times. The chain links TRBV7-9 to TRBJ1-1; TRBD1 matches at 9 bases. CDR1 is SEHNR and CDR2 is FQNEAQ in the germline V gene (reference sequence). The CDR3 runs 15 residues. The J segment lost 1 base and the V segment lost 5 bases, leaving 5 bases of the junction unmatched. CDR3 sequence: CASSPKGQGNTEAFF. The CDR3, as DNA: TGTGCCAGCAGCCCTAAGGGACAGGGGAACACTGAAGCTTTCTTT.

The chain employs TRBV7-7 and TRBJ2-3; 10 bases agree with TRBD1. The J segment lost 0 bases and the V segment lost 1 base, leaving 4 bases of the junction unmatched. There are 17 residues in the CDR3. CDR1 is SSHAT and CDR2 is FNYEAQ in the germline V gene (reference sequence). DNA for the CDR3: TGTGCCAGCAGCTTAGGGACAGGGGGGTTGAGCACAGATACGCAGTATTTT. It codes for CASSLGTGGLSTDTQYF. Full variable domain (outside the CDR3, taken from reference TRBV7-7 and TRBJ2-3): GAGVSQSPRYKVTKRGQDVTLRCDPISSHATLYWYQQALGQGPEFLTYFNYEAQPDKSGLPSDRFSAERPEGSISTLTIQRTEQRDSAMYRCASSLGTGGLSTDTQYFGPGTRLTVL.

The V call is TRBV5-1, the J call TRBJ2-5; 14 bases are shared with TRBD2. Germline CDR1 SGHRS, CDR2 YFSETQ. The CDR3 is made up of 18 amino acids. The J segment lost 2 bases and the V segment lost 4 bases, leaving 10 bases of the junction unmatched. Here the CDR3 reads CASSPGTSGSRGQETQYF. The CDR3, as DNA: TGCGCCAGCAGCCCCGGGACTAGCGGGAGTAGGGGACAAGAGACCCAGTACTTC.

In DNA, the CDR3 is TGTGCCAGCTCACAGGGACTAGCGGGCGGAACCGGGGAGCTGTTTTTT. Amino acid sequence: CASSQGLAGGTGELFF. The chain carries TRBV18 and TRBJ2-2; 12 bases align to TRBD2. Germline values: CDR1 KGHSH, CDR2 LQKENI. The CDR3 runs to 16 residues. Trimming at V came to 4 bases and at J to 5 bases, leaving 5 bases not matched to a gene. Filled out from reference TRBV18 and TRBJ2-2, the complete variable domain reads NAGVMQNPRHLVRRRGQEARLRCSPMKGHSHVYWYRQLPEEGLKFMVYLQKENIIDESGMPKERFSAEFPKEGPSILRIQQVVRGDSAAYFCASSQGLAGGTGELFFGEGSRLTVL.

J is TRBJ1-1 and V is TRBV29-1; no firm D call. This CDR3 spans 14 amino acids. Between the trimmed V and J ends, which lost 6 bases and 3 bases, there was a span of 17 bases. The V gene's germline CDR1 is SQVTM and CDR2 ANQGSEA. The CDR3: CSVTRGVADTEAFF. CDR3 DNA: TGCAGCGTCACCCGGGGTGTTGCGGACACTGAAGCTTTCTTT.

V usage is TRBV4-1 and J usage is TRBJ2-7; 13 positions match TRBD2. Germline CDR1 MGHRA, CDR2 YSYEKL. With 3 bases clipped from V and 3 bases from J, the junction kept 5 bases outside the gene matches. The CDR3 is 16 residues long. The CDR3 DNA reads TGCGCCAGCAGCCAGAACGGACTAGCGGGGGACTACGAGCAGTACTTC. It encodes CASSQNGLAGDYEQYF.

This CDR3 is CASSLPGSNYGYTF. The CDR3 DNA reads TGTGCCAGCAGCTTACCGGGATCTAACTATGGCTACACCTTC. The chain employs TRBV5-4 and TRBJ1-2; unclear D gene. In germline, CDR1 is SGHNT, CDR2 YYREEE (reference sequence). This CDR3 has 14 residues. V was clipped by 2 bases and J by 0 bases, with 8 bases between them.

Written as DNA, the CDR3 is TGTGCCAGCAGGGACAGGAGCTCTGGAAACACCATATATTTT. This codes for CASRDRSSGNTIYF. V gene TRBV2 combines with J gene TRBJ1-3, with TRBD1 matching over 7 bases. CDR1 is SNHLY, CDR2 FYNNEI, per germline. The length of the CDR3 is 14 residues. With V trimmed by 6 bases and J by 0 bases, 2 bases remained unmatched.

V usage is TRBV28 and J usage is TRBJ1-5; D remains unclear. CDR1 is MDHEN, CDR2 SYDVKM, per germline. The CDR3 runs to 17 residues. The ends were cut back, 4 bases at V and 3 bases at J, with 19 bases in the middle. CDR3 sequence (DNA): TGTGCCAGCAGTTCTATGGTTGGAGGGAAGACCAATCAGCCCCAGCATTTT. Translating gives CASSSMVGGKTNQPQHF.

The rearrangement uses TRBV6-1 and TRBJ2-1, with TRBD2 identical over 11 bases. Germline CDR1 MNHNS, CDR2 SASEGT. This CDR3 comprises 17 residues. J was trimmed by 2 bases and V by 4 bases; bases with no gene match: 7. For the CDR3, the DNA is TGTGCCAGCAGTGGTAGCGGGAGGGCCGGGACCTACAATGAGCAGTTCTTC. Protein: CASSGSGRAGTYNEQFF.

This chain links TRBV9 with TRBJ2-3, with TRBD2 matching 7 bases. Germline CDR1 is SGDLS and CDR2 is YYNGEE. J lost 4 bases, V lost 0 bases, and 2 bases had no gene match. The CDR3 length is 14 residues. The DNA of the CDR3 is TGTGCCAGCAGCGTAGGACTAGCCTCAGATACGCAGTATTTT. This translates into CASSVGLASDTQYF.

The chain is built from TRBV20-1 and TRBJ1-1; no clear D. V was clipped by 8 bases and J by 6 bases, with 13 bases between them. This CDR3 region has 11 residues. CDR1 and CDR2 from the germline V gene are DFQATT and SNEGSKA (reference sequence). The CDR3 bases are TGCAGTCTAATCTGGGGAGCTGAAGCTTTCTTT. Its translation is CSLIWGAEAFF.

CDR3 residues: CASSYLASGEDEQYF. The CDR3, as DNA: TGTGCCAGCAGTTACCTTGCTAGCGGGGAAGACGAGCAGTACTTC. The chain recombines TRBV6-5 with TRBJ2-7; 9 bases agree with TRBD2. CDR3 length: 15 residues. The germline CDR1 and CDR2 sequences are MNHEY and SVGAGI. Losses at the gene ends were 2 bases for V and 5 bases for J; bases not matched to a gene: 7.

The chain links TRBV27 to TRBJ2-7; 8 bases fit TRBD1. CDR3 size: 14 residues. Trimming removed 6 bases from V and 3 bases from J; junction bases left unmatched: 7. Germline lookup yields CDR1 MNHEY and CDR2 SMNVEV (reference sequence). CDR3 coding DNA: TGTGCCAGCAGCTCAAGGACAGGGAGCTACGAGCAGTACTTC. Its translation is CASSSRTGSYEQYF.